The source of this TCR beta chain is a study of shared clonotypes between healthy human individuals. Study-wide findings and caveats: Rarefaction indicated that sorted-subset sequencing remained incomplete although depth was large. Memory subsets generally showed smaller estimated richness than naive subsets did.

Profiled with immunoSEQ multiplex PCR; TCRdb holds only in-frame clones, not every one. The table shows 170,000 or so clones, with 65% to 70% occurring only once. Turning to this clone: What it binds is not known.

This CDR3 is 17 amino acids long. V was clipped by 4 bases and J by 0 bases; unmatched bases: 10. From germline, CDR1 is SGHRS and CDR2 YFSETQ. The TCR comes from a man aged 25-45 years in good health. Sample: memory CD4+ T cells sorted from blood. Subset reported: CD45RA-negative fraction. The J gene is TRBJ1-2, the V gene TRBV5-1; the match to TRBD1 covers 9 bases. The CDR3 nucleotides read TGCGCCAGCAGCCTCACGACAGGGGGATCGTCTAACTATGGCTACACCTTC. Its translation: CASSLTTGGSSNYGYTF.